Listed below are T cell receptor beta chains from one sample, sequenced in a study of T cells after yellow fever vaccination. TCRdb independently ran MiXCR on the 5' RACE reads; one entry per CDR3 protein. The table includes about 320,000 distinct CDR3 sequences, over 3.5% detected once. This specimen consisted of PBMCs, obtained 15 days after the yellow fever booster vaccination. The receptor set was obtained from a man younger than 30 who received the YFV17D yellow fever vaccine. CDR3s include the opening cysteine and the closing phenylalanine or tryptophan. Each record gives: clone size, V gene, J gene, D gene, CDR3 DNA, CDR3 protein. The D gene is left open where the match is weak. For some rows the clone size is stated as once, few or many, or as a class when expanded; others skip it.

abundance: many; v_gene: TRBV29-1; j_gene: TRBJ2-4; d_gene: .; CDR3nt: TGCAGCGTTGAAGACTGGGAGACAGCTAACATTCAGTACTTC; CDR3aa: CSVEDWETANIQYF
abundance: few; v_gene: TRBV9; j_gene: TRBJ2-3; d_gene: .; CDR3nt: TGTGCCAGCAGCGTACTAACGACAGATACGCAGTATTTT; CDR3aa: CASSVLTTDTQYF
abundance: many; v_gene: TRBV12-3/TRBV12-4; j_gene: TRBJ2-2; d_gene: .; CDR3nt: TGTGCCAGCAGTCCAGTCGGTGCGACCGGGGAGCTGTTTTTT; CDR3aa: CASSPVGATGELFF
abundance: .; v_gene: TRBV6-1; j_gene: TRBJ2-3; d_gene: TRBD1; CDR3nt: TGTGCCAGCAAGGGCAGGGGGCTTACAGATACGCAGTATTTT; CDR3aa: CASKGRGLTDTQYF
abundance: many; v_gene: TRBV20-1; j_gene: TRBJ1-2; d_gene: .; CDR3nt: TGCAGTGCTAGCTTGGCAGGGAGCGCGTCGAACTATGGCTACACCTTC; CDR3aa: CSASLAGSASNYGYTF
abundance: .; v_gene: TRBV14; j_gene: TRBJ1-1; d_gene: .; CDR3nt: TGTGCCAGCAGCCAAGATTGGGGGAACACTGAAGCTTTCTTT; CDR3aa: CASSQDWGNTEAFF
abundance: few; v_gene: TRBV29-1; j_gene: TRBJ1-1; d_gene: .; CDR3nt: TGCAGCGTTGAGGGGCAGTCTGAAGCTTTCTTT; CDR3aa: CSVEGQSEAFF
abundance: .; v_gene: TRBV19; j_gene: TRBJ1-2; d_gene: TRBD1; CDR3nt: TGTGCCAGTAGTACGTACGGACAGGGGGCTAACTATGGCTACACCTTC; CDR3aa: CASSTYGQGANYGYTF
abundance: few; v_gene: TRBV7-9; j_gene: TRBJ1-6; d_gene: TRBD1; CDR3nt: TGTGCCAGCAGCCGCGGGACAGTTGGTTCACCCCTCCACTTT; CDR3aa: CASSRGTVGSPLHF
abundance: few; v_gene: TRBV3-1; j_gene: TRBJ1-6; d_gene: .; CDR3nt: TGTGCCAGCAGCCACAACAGGTTGGATTGGGGACCCCTCCACTTT; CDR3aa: CASSHNRLDWGPLHF
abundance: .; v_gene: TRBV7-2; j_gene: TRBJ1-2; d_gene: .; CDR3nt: TGTGCCAGCAGCTCGGACGGCTTTAATCCTTATGGCTACACCTTC; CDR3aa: CASSSDGFNPYGYTF
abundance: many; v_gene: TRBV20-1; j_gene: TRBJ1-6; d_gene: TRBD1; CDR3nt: TGCAGTGCTAGAGCCCTGACAGGGAACTATAATTCACCCCTCCACTTT; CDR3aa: CSARALTGNYNSPLHF
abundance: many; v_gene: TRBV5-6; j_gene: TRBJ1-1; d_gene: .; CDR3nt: TGTGCCAGCAGCCCGGGACCGATGAACACTGAAGCTTTCTTT; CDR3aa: CASSPGPMNTEAFF
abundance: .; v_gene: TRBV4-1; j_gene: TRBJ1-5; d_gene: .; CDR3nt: TGCGCCAGCAGTCGGGACGGCCTAGATCGGCAGCCCCAGCATTTT; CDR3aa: CASSRDGLDRQPQHF
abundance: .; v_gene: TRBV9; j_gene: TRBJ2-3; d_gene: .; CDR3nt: TGTGCCAGCAGCGTTTATCCGACGTCGTCAGATACGCAGTATTTT; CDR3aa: CASSVYPTSSDTQYF
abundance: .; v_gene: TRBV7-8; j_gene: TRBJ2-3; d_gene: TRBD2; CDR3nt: TGTGCCAGCAGCCCCCCGGGGGGAACTAGCGGGGAGAGAAATACGCAGTATTTT; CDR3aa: CASSPPGGTSGERNTQYF
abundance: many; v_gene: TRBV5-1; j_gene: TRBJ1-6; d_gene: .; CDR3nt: TGCGCCAGCAGCTTGGGGCAATTGAGTTCACCCCTCCACTTT; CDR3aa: CASSLGQLSSPLHF
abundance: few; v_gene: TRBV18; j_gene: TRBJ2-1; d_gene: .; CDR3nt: TGTGCCAGCTCACCACTCAGGGGTTCCTCCAATGAGCAGTTCTTC; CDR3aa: CASSPLRGSSNEQFF
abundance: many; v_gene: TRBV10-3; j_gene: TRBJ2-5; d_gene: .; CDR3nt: TGTGCCATCAGGGGAGAGGGTTACCAAGAGACCCAGTACTTC; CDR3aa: CAIRGEGYQETQYF
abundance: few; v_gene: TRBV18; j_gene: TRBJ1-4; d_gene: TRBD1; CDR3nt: TGTGCCAGCTGGACAGGGGGCGCGCGGGAAAAACTGTTTTTT; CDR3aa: CASWTGGAREKLFF
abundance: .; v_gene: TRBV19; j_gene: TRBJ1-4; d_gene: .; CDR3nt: TGTGCCAGTAGACTACGGCACCTAGCGACTTCAACTAATGAAAAACTGTTTTTT; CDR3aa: CASRLRHLATSTNEKLFF
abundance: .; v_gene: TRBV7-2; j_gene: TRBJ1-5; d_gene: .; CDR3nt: TGTGCCAGCAGCTTAGAGGCGAATCAGCCCCAGCATTTT; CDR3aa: CASSLEANQPQHF
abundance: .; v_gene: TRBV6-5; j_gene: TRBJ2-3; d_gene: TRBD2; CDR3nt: TGTGCCAGCAGTTACGGCCAGCGGGAGACAGATACGCAGTATTTT; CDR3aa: CASSYGQRETDTQYF
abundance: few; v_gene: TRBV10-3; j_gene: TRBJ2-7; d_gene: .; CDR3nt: TGTGCCATCAGTGAACCCCGGATTGGAATCTACGAGCAGTACTTC; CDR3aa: CAISEPRIGIYEQYF
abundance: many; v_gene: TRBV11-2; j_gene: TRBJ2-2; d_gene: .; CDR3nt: TGTGCCAGCAGCTTAGCTGGCCCCGGGGAGCTGTTTTTT; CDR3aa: CASSLAGPGELFF
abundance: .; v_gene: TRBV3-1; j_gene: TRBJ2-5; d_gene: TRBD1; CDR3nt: TGTGCCAGCAGCCGCCAGGGGGCTTATGAGACCCAGTACTTC; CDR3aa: CASSRQGAYETQYF
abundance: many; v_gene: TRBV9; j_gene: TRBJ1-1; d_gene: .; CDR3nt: TGTGCCAGTACAACAGGGCCGAACACTGAAGCTTTCTTT; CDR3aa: CASTTGPNTEAFF
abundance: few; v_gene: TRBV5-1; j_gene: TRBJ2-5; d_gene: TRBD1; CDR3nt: TGCGCCAGCAGCTTGGGTAACAGGGGGTACCAAGAGACCCAGTACTTC; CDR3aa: CASSLGNRGYQETQYF
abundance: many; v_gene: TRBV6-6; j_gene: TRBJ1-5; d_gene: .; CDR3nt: TGTGCCAGCACCCCTTCGGGGTTTGGCAATCAGCCCCAGCATTTT; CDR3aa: CASTPSGFGNQPQHF
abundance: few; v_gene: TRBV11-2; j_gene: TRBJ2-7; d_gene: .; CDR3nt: TGTGCCAGCAGCTCCCATCCGTTAGACGAGCAGTACTTC; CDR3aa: CASSSHPLDEQYF
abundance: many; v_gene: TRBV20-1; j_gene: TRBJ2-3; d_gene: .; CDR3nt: TGCAGTGCTAGGGTCTCAGGGACAGATACGCAGTATTTT; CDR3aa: CSARVSGTDTQYF